A single sample is the source of the 2 T cell receptor beta chains below, sequenced in a study of STAT5B mutations in CD4+ large granular lymphocyte leukemia. Generated by immunoSEQ multiplex PCR, the TCRdb table keeps only in-frame clones and is missing some. The table lists 30,000 to 40,000 clones, approximately 88% of them singletons. The sample consisted of CD4+ T cells from blood buffy coats. The receptors stem from a human donor in good health.

The rearrangement uses TRBV7-8 and TRBJ1-5, with D possibly matching TRBD1 (5 bases). This CDR3 is 13 amino acids long. CDR1 and CDR2 from the germline V gene are SGHVS and FQNEAQ. V shed 2 bases and J shed 7 bases, with 9 bases lying between them. Here the CDR3 reads CASSLQGYQPQHF. CDR3 sequence (DNA): TGTGCCAGCAGCTTACAGGGATACCAGCCCCAGCATTTT.

The gene calls are TRBV6-1 and TRBJ2-3; D remains unclear. Between the trimmed V and J ends, which lost 7 bases and 3 bases, there was a span of 14 bases. Looked up from germline, CDR1 is MNHNS and CDR2 is SASEGT. The CDR3 has 14 residues. The CDR3 nucleotides read TGTGCCAGCACCCTGCGGAGTGGTACAGATACGCAGTATTTT. It specifies CASTLRSGTDTQYF.